Given below is one T cell receptor beta chain in context. The CDR3 has 13 amino acids. CDR1 is SGHRS and CDR2 is YFSETQ in the germline V gene. V was cut by 0 bases and J by 5 bases, with 7 bases left in between. The sample comes from a study of Ad26.COV2.S vaccination and SARS-CoV-2 variants. Sequencing was performed with immunoSEQ multiplex PCR; in TCRdb, only in-frame clones are kept and a portion is missing. The repertoire holds roughly 400,000 clones, with approximately 91% as singletons. Regarding treatment: approximately 18 received Ad26.COV2.S at low or high dose, single or two shots; 5 received placebo; per-sample allocation not given. After the first vaccine or placebo injection, samples were drawn on day 63.

This receptor was obtained from a person aged 18-60 years who received the Ad26.COV2.S COVID-19 vaccine or a placebo. The chain combines TRBV5-1 with TRBJ2-3, with D unresolved. The specimen was peripheral blood, collected in a trial of Ad26.COV2.S vaccine versus placebo. CDR3 in amino acids: CASSLGERDTQYF. The CDR3 DNA sequence: TGCGCCAGCAGCTTGGGCGAGAGAGATACGCAGTATTTT.